Shown below are 10 T cell receptor beta chains from a single sample sequenced in a study of cytomegalovirus exposure and HLA in healthy donors. The PCR ran on 60 Vbeta and 13 Jbeta primers. Sequencing used immunoSEQ multiplex PCR; TCRdb keeps in-frame clones, though not all of them. The table records about 97,000 clones, about 74% of them present only once. The sample consisted of PBMCs. These receptors came from a male donor in good health and CMV-seropositive.

The chain carries TRBV28 and TRBJ2-3, with 7 positions matching TRBD2. CDR1 and CDR2 (germline): MDHEN, SYDVKM. The CDR3 extends over 14 amino acids. V dropped 8 bases and J dropped 7; count of bases not matched to a gene: 12. As DNA, the CDR3 is TGTGCCAGCGTAAACCTCCTAGCGGCCCATACGCAGTATTTT. Protein: CASVNLLAAHTQYF.

The chain uses TRBV14 and TRBJ2-7; no definite D call. The CDR3 loop spans 12 amino acids. The germline CDR1 and CDR2 sequences are SGHDN and FVKESK. V was shortened by 1 base and J by 3 bases, with 4 bases between the two germline ends. The CDR3 is CASSQVIYEQYF. The CDR3 DNA sequence: TGTGCCAGCAGCCAAGTTATCTACGAGCAGTACTTC.

The V call is TRBV9, the J call TRBJ2-7; no clear D gene. Germline values: CDR1 SGDLS, CDR2 YYNGEE. Trimming removed 4 bases from V and 3 bases from J, with 14 bases in between. This CDR3 comprises 14 residues. CDR3 coding DNA: TGTGCCAGCAGCCCCTCGAAGCCCCACTACGAGCAGTACTTC. Amino acids: CASSPSKPHYEQYF.

The chain combines TRBV19 with TRBJ1-5; D possibly corresponds to TRBD1 (5 bases). Germline V gene lookup returns CDR1 LNHDA and CDR2 SQIVND (reference sequence). V was trimmed by 3 bases and J by 6 bases, leaving 15 bases between them. The CDR3 loop spans 15 amino acids. CDR3 nucleotides: TGTGCCAGTAGTATCGGGGGTTTTCTTGGTCAGCCCCAGCATTTT. Its translation is CASSIGGFLGQPQHF.

The chain employs TRBV28 and TRBJ2-7; 12 bases match TRBD1. V shed 6 bases and J 5 bases; nucleotides not matched to a gene: 11. This CDR3 comprises 16 residues. Looked up from germline, CDR1 is MDHEN and CDR2 is SYDVKM. The CDR3 DNA is TGTGCCAGCAGACGAACCTTGGGACAGGGGGCCCACGAGCAGTACTTC. This translates into CASRRTLGQGAHEQYF. Using reference TRBV28 and TRBJ2-7 for the parts outside the CDR3, the full variable domain is DVKVTQSSRYLVKRTGEKVFLECVQDMDHENMFWYRQDPGLGLRLIYFSYDVKMKEKGDIPEGYSVSREKKERFSLILESASTNQTSMYLCASRRTLGQGAHEQYFGPGTRLTVT.

This clone has a handful of counts. This rearrangement joins TRBV11-2 to TRBJ2-2, with a tentative D call TRBD2 (7 bases). Per germline, CDR1 SGHAT and CDR2 FQNNGV. The CDR3 has 17 residues. V was cut by 5 bases and J by 0 bases, with 16 bases left in between. CDR3 DNA: TGTGCCAGCAGCACCGGTGGGGGGGCCCCGAACACCGGGGAGCTGTTTTTT. Residues: CASSTGGGAPNTGELFF.

The genes are TRBV6-5 and TRBJ2-7; D is perhaps TRBD1 (6 bases). V lost 8 bases to trimming and J lost 5 bases, with 22 bases between them. The CDR3 is 15 residues long. Germline CDR1 is MNHEY and CDR2 is SVGAGI. CDR3 region: CASRLSGDIAHEQYF. CDR3 DNA sequence: TGTGCCAGCCGCCTTTCAGGGGACATCGCCCACGAGCAGTACTTC.

The chain employs TRBV4-1 and TRBJ2-1, with 7 nucleotides matching TRBD1. V was clipped by 4 bases and J by 7 bases; unmatched bases: 10. Germline CDR1 is MGHRA and CDR2 is YSYEKL. CDR3 length: 15 residues. Here the CDR3 DNA reads TGCGCCAGCAGCCCTACGGGACAGAACCATAATGAGCAGTTCTTC. It is translated as CASSPTGQNHNEQFF.

This clone was counted between two and nine times. V usage is TRBV7-8 and J usage is TRBJ2-3; perhaps TRBD2 as D (5 bases). This CDR3 spans 17 amino acids. Deletions cut 0 bases from V and 2 bases from J, with 15 bases between. Looked up from germline, CDR1 is SGHVS and CDR2 is FQNEAQ. The CDR3 is CASSLAEGGFPTDTQYF. CDR3 sequence (DNA): TGTGCCAGCAGCTTAGCTGAGGGCGGGTTTCCCACAGATACGCAGTATTTT. Combining the CDR3 with reference TRBV7-8 and TRBJ2-3 gives the whole variable domain GAGVSQSPRYKVAKRGQDVALRCDPISGHVSLFWYQQALGQGPEFLTYFQNEAQLDKSGLPSDRFFAERPEGSVSTLKIQRTQQEDSAVYLCASSLAEGGFPTDTQYFGPGTRLTVL.

V and J are TRBV7-3 and TRBJ2-7; possible D gene TRBD1, 6 bases. Trimming removed 0 bases from V and 3 bases from J, with 6 bases in between. The V gene's germline CDR1 is SGHTA and CDR2 FQGTGA. The CDR3 contains 13 residues. In nucleotides, the CDR3 is TGTGCCAGCAGCTTAACAGGGGGCTACGAGCAGTACTTC. Protein: CASSLTGGYEQYF.